This T cell receptor (beta chain) stems from a study of T cell changes during pregnancy in multiple sclerosis (dated by TCRdb to between 2018 and 2020). Regarding the research as a whole: The study examined how the T cell repertoire changed over the course of pregnancy in women with multiple sclerosis.

Comments on this clone: Its antigen target is currently unknown. There are no base qualities to consult, and no much larger clone falls within one base.

There are 18 amino acids in the CDR3, from cysteine to phenylalanine inclusive. The only DNA kept is the CDR3, 54 bases in frame from the first base. V is trimmed back by 1 base and J by 7 bases, and the junction contains 15 bases that no gene match accounts for. The germline V gene yields SGHRS for CDR1 and YFSETQ for CDR2. Libraries were constructed by the immunoSEQ multiplex PCR assay. TCRdb carries this immuneACCESS record with in-frame sequences only. Its versions omit some clonotypes, under half of them owing to an unresolved V gene in the studies checked, with the rest unexplained. The sample includes under 20,000 clones, with 85% to 90% observed a single time. The ten biggest clones cover roughly 9.4% of the sample.

This receptor was identified in a female donor with multiple sclerosis, enrolled in a pregnancy study. Sequences were derived from CD8+ T cells from peripheral blood mononuclear cells, sampled after pregnancy. The sequence joins TRBV5-1 to TRBJ2-3, with 10 central nucleotides matching TRBD2. This receptor carries the CDR3 CASSLRGSGTSVPYTQYF. The bases read TGCGCCAGCAGCTTGAGGGGATCCGGGACTAGCGTTCCGTATACGCAGTATTTT. The entire variable domain, with the stretches around the CDR3 drawn from the reference TRBV5-1 and TRBJ2-3 proteins, is KAGVTQTPRYLIKTRGQQVTLSCSPISGHRSVSWYQQTPGQGLQFLFEYFSETQRNKGNFPGRFSGRQFSNSRSEMNVSTLELGDSALYLCASSLRGSGTSVPYTQYFGPGTRLTVL.